Each of the 18 T cell receptor beta chains below was sequenced from the same sample in a study of blood T cell repertoires in COVID-19. Libraries were prepared by immunoSEQ multiplex PCR; TCRdb keeps only in-frame clonotypes and omits some of them. The sample has around 140,000 clones; about 89% are singletons. Sequencing was performed on peripheral blood. The source of these receptors is a man aged 45-60 years with active or convalescent COVID-19.

With regard to this clone: The missing conserved phenylalanine or tryptophan at the end of this CDR3 makes a read error likely. It is unclear where the CDR3 begins or ends on the DNA, so no DNA is shown, and the CDR3 is as TCRdb lists it. The chain employs TRBV10-3 and TRBJ2-7; the table's D call, TRBD1, has no DNA check behind it. Germline V lookup: CDR1 ENHRY, CDR2 SYGVKD. The CDR3 is made up of 12 amino acids, end residues included. The CDR3 spells CAISESGQVGRL.

The chain couples TRBV5-4 to TRBJ1-6, with no clear D. The V and J ends lost 2 bases and 9 bases respectively, with 12 bases between them. CDR1 SGHNT and CDR2 YYREEE come from the germline V gene (reference sequence). The length of the CDR3 is 14 residues. CDR3 nucleotides: TGTGCCAGCAGCTTCTCCCAACGAGGTTCACCCCTCCACTTT. Translation: CASSFSQRGSPLHF.

The chain couples TRBV10-2 to TRBJ2-1; possible D gene TRBD1, 7 bases. V was trimmed by 4 bases and J by 4 bases, leaving 11 bases between them. The V gene's germline CDR1 is WSHSY and CDR2 SAAADI. The CDR3 length is 14 residues. The CDR3 loop is CASSVAGQYNEQFF. Here the CDR3 DNA reads TGCGCCAGCAGTGTTGCGGGACAGTACAATGAGCAGTTCTTC.

This rearrangement joins TRBV3-1 (or the pseudogene TRBV3-2) to TRBJ1-6, with TRBD1 matching 9 bases. The CDR3 extends over 15 amino acids. V was pared by 4 bases and J by 5 bases, with 3 bases of the junction left unmatched. CDR1 and CDR2 from the germline V gene are LGHDT and YNNKEL (reference sequence). The CDR3 loop reads CASSPGQGHNSPLHF. The CDR3 DNA reads TGTGCCAGCAGCCCGGGACAGGGCCATAATTCACCCCTCCACTTT.

The V gene is TRBV24-1, the J gene TRBJ2-5; weak D call: TRBD1 (6 bases). Trimming took 4 bases from V and 2 from J, leaving 10 bases between them. CDR3 length: 14 residues. Germline V gene lookup returns CDR1 KGHDR and CDR2 SFDVKD. The CDR3 DNA sequence: TGTGCCACCAGTGACCCGACAGGTCAAGAGACCCAGTACTTC. It encodes CATSDPTGQETQYF.

The V and J genes are TRBV11-2 and TRBJ1-4; 7 bases are shared with TRBD1. The V segment lost 6 bases and the J segment 8 bases; nucleotides outside the gene matches: 12. CDR1 and CDR2 from the germline V gene are SGHAT and FQNNGV. CDR3 length equals 15 residues. CDR3 amino acids: CASRVSGGLYEKLFF. CDR3 coding DNA: TGTGCCAGCAGGGTTTCAGGGGGTCTCTACGAAAAACTGTTTTTT.

The chain joins TRBV19 to TRBJ1-5, with D maybe TRBD1 (5 bases). Trimming removed 1 base from V and 4 bases from J, with 14 bases in between. Germline V CDR1 and CDR2: LNHDA, SQIVND (reference sequence). The CDR3 totals 16 residues. The CDR3 spells CASSIAGGGGNQPQHF. The DNA of the CDR3 is TGTGCCAGTAGTATAGCTGGGGGTGGAGGGAATCAGCCCCAGCATTTT.

A single count supports this clone. This rearrangement joins TRBV30 to TRBJ1-4; 8 positions agree with TRBD1. V shed 7 bases and J 5 bases; nucleotides not matched to a gene: 15. The CDR3 is 16 residues long. The germline gives CDR1 GTSNPN, CDR2 SVGIG (reference sequence). CDR3 DNA sequence: TGTGCCTTGACAGGGGAGGGATTCGGGTTAAATGAAAAACTGTTTTTT. It is translated as CALTGEGFGLNEKLFF.

The rearrangement links TRBV5-5 to TRBJ1-2; 8 bases map to TRBD1. The V segment lost 4 bases and the J segment 8 bases; nucleotides outside the gene matches: 10. Germline V gene lookup returns CDR1 SGHKS and CDR2 YYEKEE (reference sequence). The CDR3 sequence is 14 residues long. CDR3 sequence (DNA): TGTGCCAGCAGCGAACGGACAGGGCATTCGGGCTACACCTTC. Protein: CASSERTGHSGYTF.

This chain uses TRBV5-8 with TRBJ2-1; TRBD1 agrees at 8 bases. Trimming at V came to 7 bases and at J to 5 bases, leaving 8 bases not matched to a gene. This CDR3 has 14 amino acids. Germline values: CDR1 SGHTS, CDR2 YDEGEE. The CDR3 DNA follows: TGTGCCAGCTCCACCGGGACAGGAAACAATGAGCAGTTCTTC. It codes for CASSTGTGNNEQFF.

The chain uses TRBV5-1 and TRBJ1-2; TRBD1 matches 10 bases. Germline-derived CDR1 and CDR2 are SGHRS and YFSETQ. V shed 0 bases and J 8 bases; nucleotides not matched to a gene: 16. The CDR3 is made up of 18 amino acids. In DNA, the CDR3 is TGCGCCAGCAGCTTGGTTCTTACGCGGACAGGGGGTGGCCCGGGCTACACCTTC. Translated, it gives CASSLVLTRTGGGPGYTF.

The chain has TRBV24-1 and TRBJ1-2, with a tentative D call TRBD1 (6 bases). Germline V gene sequence: CDR1 KGHDR, CDR2 SFDVKD. The CDR3 loop spans 14 amino acids. Trimming removed 2 bases from V and 4 bases from J, with 10 bases in between. The CDR3 loop reads CATSDYDRFYGYTF. CDR3 nucleotides: TGTGCCACCAGTGATTATGACAGGTTCTATGGCTACACCTTC.

This chain uses TRBV5-1 with TRBJ1-2, with 8 bases fitting TRBD1. Trimming removed 4 bases from V and 4 bases from J; junction bases left unmatched: 9. CDR1 is SGHRS, CDR2 YFSETQ, per germline. This CDR3 contains 15 residues. The CDR3 DNA sequence: TGCGCCAGCAGCATCGGACAGGGAGCCCCCTATGGCTACACCTTC. Its protein is CASSIGQGAPYGYTF.

The chain joins TRBV5-6 to TRBJ1-2; possibly TRBD1 for D (5 bases). Looked up from germline, CDR1 is SGHDT and CDR2 is YYEEEE. Trimming shortened V by 1 base and J by 4 bases, and 8 bases separated the two germline ends. The CDR3 runs 13 residues. CDR3 protein: CASSLPGPYGYTF. In DNA, the CDR3 is TGTGCCAGCAGCTTGCCAGGGCCCTATGGCTACACCTTC.

The chain uses TRBV10-3 and TRBJ1-4; no clear D. V was cut by 2 bases and J by 4 bases, with 5 bases left in between. There are 13 residues in the CDR3. The germline V gene has CDR1 ENHRY and CDR2 SYGVKD. The CDR3 is CAISELDNEKLFF. The CDR3 DNA sequence: TGTGCCATCAGTGAGCTAGATAATGAAAAACTGTTTTTT.

This sequence joins TRBV5-6 and TRBJ2-7; D remains ambiguous. This CDR3 spans 12 amino acids. Deletions cut 4 bases from V and 5 bases from J, with 10 bases between. Germline assignment: CDR1 SGHDT and CDR2 YYEEEE. In DNA, the CDR3 is TGTGCCAGCAGCCTACAGAGAAACGAGCAGTACTTC. As protein: CASSLQRNEQYF.

The chain is built from TRBV27 and TRBJ2-7; TRBD2 aligns across 9 bases. Germline trimming cut 4 bases from V and 6 bases from J; bases unmatched to any gene: 16. This CDR3 is built from 17 residues. Germline V gene data show CDR1 as MNHEY and CDR2 as SMNVEV (reference sequence). Written as DNA, the CDR3 is TGTGCCAGCAGTTCCAAAGATGTGATAGCGGGAGCCTCCGAGCAGTACTTC. Translating it yields CASSSKDVIAGASEQYF.

There are many counts of this clone. The J gene is TRBJ1-6, the V gene TRBV2; D possibly corresponds to TRBD1 (5 bases). V was clipped by 2 bases and J by 1 base, with 12 bases between them. The CDR3 spans 17 residues. Germline CDR1 SNHLY, CDR2 FYNNEI. The CDR3 DNA follows: TGTGCCAGCAGTGAAATAATGGGGGGTTCCTATAATTCACCCCTCCACTTT. The encoded protein is CASSEIMGGSYNSPLHF.